What follows describes a single T cell receptor beta chain. The antigen remains unidentified. The TCR beta profiling, which covered VDJ combination and CDR3 sequence, was carried out using genomic DNA as the template. MiXCR, applied by TCRdb to the reads, yields one record per CDR3 protein. The sample contains about 200,000 distinct CDR3 sequences, under 55% of which appear only once. All patients picked for sequencing had shown, by flow cytometry, an expansion of CD8+CD57+ cells. Patients were therapy-naive when their blood was sampled. This specimen comes from a study of CD8+CD57+ T cells in acquired aplastic anemia. Study background: Mean yield of DNA from sorted CD4+ and CD8+ cells was about 3.2 ug.

The CDR3 is 15 residues long. CDR1 and CDR2 from the germline V gene are SGHTA and FQGNSA. The ends were cut back, 5 bases at V and 2 bases at J, with 15 bases in the middle. Study results and limitations: The study found no significant CD8+ Simpson's diversity difference between patients and controls. Found in both controls and patients were about 30 CD8+ CDR3 sequences.

The V and J genes are TRBV7-2 and TRBJ1-2; D is unclear. Sequencing used sorted CD4+, CD8+, or CD8+CD57+ T cells (not recorded which) from PBMCs. The source of this sequence is a human donor with aplastic anemia. The CDR3 here is CASSQPRRPNYGYTF. In nucleotides, the CDR3 is TGTGCCAGCAGCCAACCGAGGCGGCCAAACTATGGCTACACCTTC.